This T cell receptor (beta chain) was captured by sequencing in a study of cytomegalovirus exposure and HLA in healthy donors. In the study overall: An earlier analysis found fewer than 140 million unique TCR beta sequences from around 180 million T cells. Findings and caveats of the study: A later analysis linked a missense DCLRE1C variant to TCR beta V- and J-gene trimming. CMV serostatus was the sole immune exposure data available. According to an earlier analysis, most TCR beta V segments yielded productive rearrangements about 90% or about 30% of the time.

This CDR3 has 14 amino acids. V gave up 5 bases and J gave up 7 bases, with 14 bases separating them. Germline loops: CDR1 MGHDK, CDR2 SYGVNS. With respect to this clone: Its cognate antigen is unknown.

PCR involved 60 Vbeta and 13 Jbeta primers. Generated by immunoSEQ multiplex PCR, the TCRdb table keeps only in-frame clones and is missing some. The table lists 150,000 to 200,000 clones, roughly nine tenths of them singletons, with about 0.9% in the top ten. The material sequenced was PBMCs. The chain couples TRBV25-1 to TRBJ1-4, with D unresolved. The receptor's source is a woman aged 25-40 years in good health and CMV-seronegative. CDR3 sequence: CASSPLEGSEKLFF. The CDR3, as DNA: TGTGCCAGCAGTCCCCTGGAGGGCAGTGAAAAACTGTTTTTT.